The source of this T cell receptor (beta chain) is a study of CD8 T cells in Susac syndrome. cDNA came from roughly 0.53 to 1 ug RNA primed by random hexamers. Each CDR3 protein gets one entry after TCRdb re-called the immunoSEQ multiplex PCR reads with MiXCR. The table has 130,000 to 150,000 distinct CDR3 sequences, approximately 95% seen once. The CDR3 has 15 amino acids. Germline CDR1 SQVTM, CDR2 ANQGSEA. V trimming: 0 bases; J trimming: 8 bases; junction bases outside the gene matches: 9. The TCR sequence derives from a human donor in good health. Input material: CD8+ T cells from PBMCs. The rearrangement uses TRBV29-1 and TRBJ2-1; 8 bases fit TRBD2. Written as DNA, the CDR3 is TGCAGCGTTGAAGAGGGGACTAGGGGAGGGGATGAGCAGTTCTTC. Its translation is CSVEEGTRGGDEQFF.